These T cell receptor beta chains were read from a single sample in a study of breast tumors, draining lymph nodes, adjacent tissues. TCRdb re-called the multiplex PCR reads with MiXCR, one entry per CDR3 protein. This table holds approximately 12,000 distinct CDR3 sequences, 45% to 50% found once. The specimen was tumor-adjacent breast tissue. Receptors originate from a female donor with breast cancer. Some clones in this sample may be carry-over from other donors' samples. Each CDR3 is given with its conserved first and last residue. D genes are given only for firm matches. Some rows mark clone size as missing; the rest say once, few, many or name a class of expanded clone.

D gene	clone size	V gene	J gene	CDR3 DNA	CDR3 protein
NA	many	TRBV29-1	TRBJ2-7	TGCAGCGTTGAGAGCCCCCCACGAGGGTCCCTTTCCCTTACCGAGCAGTACTTC	CSVESPPRGSLSLTEQYF
TRBD1	NA	TRBV5-1	TRBJ2-7	TGCGCCAGCAGCTCGCCGGGACAGGGGGCCGAGCAGTACTTC	CASSSPGQGAEQYF
TRBD1	NA	TRBV7-9	TRBJ1-6	TGTGCCAGCAGCCGGGACAGGGATAATTCACCCCTCCACTTT	CASSRDRDNSPLHF
TRBD2	medium-sized	TRBV5-1	TRBJ2-7	TGCGCCAGCAGCCCGCTAGCGGGAGGATACTACGAGCAGTACTTC	CASSPLAGGYYEQYF
NA	many	TRBV12-3/TRBV12-4	TRBJ1-2	TGTGCCAGCAGCCTGGGACGTAGTGGAGGCTACACCTTC	CASSLGRSGGYTF
NA	NA	TRBV5-6	TRBJ2-7	TGTGCCAGCAGCTTTGGCCAGCGGCTCTACGAGCAGTACTTC	CASSFGQRLYEQYF
TRBD2	many	TRBV11-2	TRBJ2-1	TGTGCCAGCAGGGAGCGGGAAGACTTGTACAATGAGCAGTTCTTC	CASREREDLYNEQFF
NA	NA	TRBV19	TRBJ1-5	TGTGCCAGTAGTATAATCAGGGTCGGCAATCAGCCCCAGCATTTT	CASSIIRVGNQPQHF
NA	hyperexpanded	TRBV6-4	TRBJ2-2	TGTGCCAGCAGTGAACAGTCGAACACCGGGGAGCTGTTTTTT	CASSEQSNTGELFF
TRBD1	many	TRBV12-3/TRBV12-4	TRBJ2-7	TGTGCCAGCAGTTGGACAGGGCACAGATCTACGGGGCAGTACTTC	CASSWTGHRSTGQYF
TRBD2	NA	TRBV7-6	TRBJ2-2	TGTGCCAGCAGCTTGACTAGCGGGACCCCGAACACCGGGGAGCTGTTTTTT	CASSLTSGTPNTGELFF
TRBD2	NA	TRBV20-1	TRBJ2-7	TGCAGTGCTAGAGATAGGACTAGCGGAAACTACGAGCAGTACTTC	CSARDRTSGNYEQYF
NA	NA	TRBV6-5	TRBJ2-7	TGTGCCAGCAGATCACAGGTCTCCTACGAGCAGTACTTC	CASRSQVSYEQYF
TRBD2	medium-sized	TRBV24-1	TRBJ2-7	TGTGCCACCTCGACTAGCGGCTCGCAGTACGAGCAGTACTTC	CATSTSGSQYEQYF
TRBD1	medium-sized	TRBV4-1	TRBJ1-4	TGCGCCAGCAGCCCCTCGGACAGGGCAACTAATGAAAAACTGTTTTTT	CASSPSDRATNEKLFF
NA	few	TRBV12-5	TRBJ2-7	TGTGCTAGTGGTTTGGACCCGGCTCCCGAGCAGTACTTC	CASGLDPAPEQYF
NA	NA	TRBV7-2	TRBJ2-3	NA	CASSFYICSARDRGGVDTQYF
NA	medium-sized	TRBV4-3	TRBJ2-3	TGCGCCAGCAGCCAAGACAGGGGATGGGATACGCAGTATTTT	CASSQDRGWDTQYF
TRBD2	NA	TRBV6-5	TRBJ2-3	TGTGCCAGCAGTCATATAGCGGGGGGGCCCCCGGATACGCAGTATTTT	CASSHIAGGPPDTQYF
TRBD2	NA	TRBV20-1	TRBJ2-1	TGCAGTGCTAGAGCCGGGACTAGCGGGAGGTATGAGCAGTTCTTC	CSARAGTSGRYEQFF
TRBD2	NA	TRBV7-4	TRBJ2-7	TGTGCCAGCAGCGCGGGACTAGCGGGAGTGGTCGAGCAGTACTTC	CASSAGLAGVVEQYF
TRBD1	medium-sized	TRBV20-1	TRBJ1-2	TGCAGTGCTAGAGATCTCGGACAGGGGGCGCTTTATGGCTACACCTTC	CSARDLGQGALYGYTF
NA	once	TRBV10-3	TRBJ1-6	TGTGCCATCAGCCCCTCCCTTAATTCACCCCTCCACTTT	CAISPSLNSPLHF
TRBD1	few	TRBV20-1	TRBJ1-6	TGCAGTGCTGGGACAGGGGGAAATTCACCCCTCCACTTT	CSAGTGGNSPLHF
NA	NA	TRBV11-2	TRBJ2-3	TGTGCCAGCAGCTTAGATAGTGGGGCAGATACGCAGTATTTT	CASSLDSGADTQYF
NA	NA	TRBV7-8	TRBJ2-3	TGTGCCAGCAGCTTAGGTGCGACCGGCACAGATACGCAGTATTTT	CASSLGATGTDTQYF
TRBD2	few	TRBV7-2	TRBJ2-3	TGTGCCAGCAGCCAACCGGGACTAGCGGTAGATACGCAGTATTTT	CASSQPGLAVDTQYF
NA	NA	TRBV20-1	TRBJ1-2	TGCAGTGCCAGTAGTAGGCCGTCCCGAGGCTACACCTTC	CSASSRPSRGYTF
NA	many	TRBV5-4	TRBJ2-7	TGTGCCAGCAGCTTGGGGGTTTTGGGCTCCTACGAGCAGTACTTC	CASSLGVLGSYEQYF
NA	many	TRBV20-1	TRBJ2-3	TGCAGTGCTTCGGGACATCGGGCGGTGGATACGCAGTATTTT	CSASGHRAVDTQYF
NA	NA	TRBV11-3	TRBJ1-6	TGTGCCAGCAGCTTTCCGATCGACGTCTCCTTT	CASSFPIDVSF
TRBD2	NA	TRBV29-1	TRBJ2-1	TGCAGCGTTTTTGTAGCGGGGGGCGGAAATGAGCAGTTCTTC	CSVFVAGGGNEQFF
NA	many	TRBV28	TRBJ2-5	TGTGCCAGCAATGGGCGGGGCCAAGAGACCCAGTACTTC	CASNGRGQETQYF